Listed here is a single TCR beta chain. Its antigen is unidentified. Depth targeted 1 in 200,000 to 1 in 1 million T cells, averaging 10x coverage per clonotype. Generated by immunoSEQ multiplex PCR, the TCRdb table keeps only in-frame clones and is missing some. The data contain under 9,500 clones, around 70% of them singletons. This sample was included in a study of cytotoxic CD8 clonotypes in ibrutinib-treated CLL. Study-wide results and caveats: There were few public clonotypes, and on treatment they contracted or stayed stable. Clonality was higher at ibrutinib response and returned toward baseline at progression. Starting clonality was above that of age-matched healthy donors and tracked circulating CD8+ T-cell counts.

V lost 7 bases, J lost 5 bases, and 10 bases stayed unmatched. This CDR3 comprises 14 residues. The germline gives CDR1 SNHLY, CDR2 FYNNEI. The sequences come from PBMCs, collected before ibrutinib treatment. The genes are TRBV2 and TRBJ2-7, with 8 bases matching TRBD2. The TCR comes from a human donor with chronic lymphocytic leukemia. The CDR3 bases are TGTGCCAGCACCTCCGGGGGGGGAGAGAACGAGCAGTACTTC. Its translation is CASTSGGGENEQYF.